This entry lists 9 T cell receptor beta chains sequenced from one sample in a study of graft-versus-host responses after intestinal transplantation. Assay: immunoSEQ multiplex PCR; the TCRdb copy retains only in-frame clones and omits some. The sample lists about 39,000 clones, over 85% seen once, with about 4% in the top ten. Sequencing was performed on PBMCs, taken approximately 740 days after intestinal transplantation. The receptors come from a human patient who received an intestinal transplant, so some T cells may come from the graft donor.

The rearrangement joins TRBV7-2 to TRBJ1-2; D ambiguous. Trimming left V 6 bases short and J 8 bases short, with 13 bases between. The CDR3 has 12 residues. In germline, CDR1 is SGHTA, CDR2 FQGNSA. In nucleotides, the CDR3 is TGTGCCAGCAGTAGAAATCAAGGAGGCTACACCTTC. Protein sequence: CASSRNQGGYTF.

The chain combines TRBV5-1 with TRBJ1-2; the match to TRBD1 covers 7 bases. The CDR3 runs 15 residues. Germline values: CDR1 SGHRS, CDR2 YFSETQ. V shed 3 bases and J 4 bases; nucleotides not matched to a gene: 9. CDR3 sequence (DNA): TGCGCCAGCAGCTCAATTGAAGGACAGGCCTATGGCTACACCTTC. Translating gives CASSSIEGQAYGYTF.

The chain uses TRBV9 and TRBJ1-6; no definite D call. Deletions cut 5 bases from V and 8 bases from J, with 20 bases between. CDR3 length: 16 amino acids. From germline, CDR1 is SGDLS and CDR2 YYNGEE. The CDR3 nucleotides are TGTGCCAGCAGTGATGGGCCCCAACTGGCGGATTCACCCCTCCACTTT. It specifies CASSDGPQLADSPLHF.

The genes are TRBV6-1 and TRBJ2-7, with 9 positions matching TRBD2. Trimming removed 0 bases from V and 5 bases from J; junction bases left unmatched: 2. CDR3 length: 14 residues. Germline loops: CDR1 MNHNS, CDR2 SASEGT. CDR3 nucleotides: TGTGCCAGCAGTGAAGCGCGGGGGGGCCACGAGCAGTACTTC. It specifies CASSEARGGHEQYF.

V is TRBV5-4 and J is TRBJ2-7; no definite D call. Looked up from germline, CDR1 is SGHNT and CDR2 is YYREEE (reference sequence). The CDR3 is made up of 12 amino acids. V was pared by 0 bases and J by 2 bases, with 3 bases between. The CDR3 reads CASSLDAYEQYF. The DNA of the CDR3 is TGTGCCAGCAGCTTGGACGCCTACGAGCAGTACTTC.

The J gene is TRBJ1-1, the V gene TRBV6-5, with D tentatively TRBD1 (5 bases). The CDR3 runs 12 residues. V lost 2 bases and J lost 5, with 6 bases in between. Germline V gene sequence: CDR1 MNHEY, CDR2 SVGAGI. The CDR3 DNA reads as TGTGCCAGCAGTTACGAGGGGACTGAAGCTTTCTTT. Translation: CASSYEGTEAFF.

This clone occurred once. The rearrangement joins TRBV7-3 to TRBJ2-3; D may be TRBD2 (6 bases). CDR1 is SGHTA and CDR2 is FQGTGA in the germline V gene. Trimming stripped 3 bases from V and 6 bases from J, with 16 bases between. The length of the CDR3 is 15 residues. The CDR3 DNA reads TGTGCCAGCAGCTTGACCGGGACTCATGGGGATACGCAGTATTTT. As protein: CASSLTGTHGDTQYF.

The V and J genes are TRBV5-5 and TRBJ2-1; tentative D call: TRBD2 (6 bases). Per the germline V gene, CDR1 is SGHKS and CDR2 is YYEKEE (reference sequence). CDR3 size: 13 residues. V was trimmed by 4 bases and J by 7 bases, leaving 12 bases between them. This chain's CDR3 is CASSATSVNEQFF. CDR3 DNA: TGTGCCAGCAGCGCGACTAGTGTGAATGAGCAGTTCTTC.

DNA of the CDR3: TGTGCCAGTAGTATGTCCACAGGGCTAGCCTACGAGCAGTACTTC. The encoded protein is CASSMSTGLAYEQYF. V usage is TRBV19 and J usage is TRBJ2-7; D possibly corresponds to TRBD1 (6 bases). Deletions cut 3 bases from V and 2 bases from J, with 14 bases between. Germline lookup yields CDR1 LNHDA and CDR2 SQIVND (reference sequence). The CDR3 contains 15 residues.